The 20 T cell receptor beta chains below were found in one sample sequenced in a study of spatial heterogeneity in lung cancer. Time point defined: blood at routine non-recurrence follow-up after resection. Each CDR3 protein gets one entry after TCRdb re-called the 5' RACE reads with MiXCR. The sample has tens of thousands of distinct CDR3 sequences, approximately 19% seen once. The material was PBMCs, obtained at follow-up. These receptors were taken from a male donor with early-stage non-small cell lung cancer.

This clonotype was found many times. CDR3 DNA: TGTGCCAGCGGCCCGGTCCCGGGACCCTACTCCTACAATGAGCAGTTCTTC. Protein product: CASGPVPGPYSYNEQFF. The J gene is TRBJ2-1, the V gene TRBV7-2; either TRBD1 or TRBD2 may supply D (5 bases each). V dropped 8 bases and J dropped 0 bases, with 20 bases sitting between them. This CDR3 is built from 17 residues. Germline V gene lookup returns CDR1 SGHTA and CDR2 FQGNSA. Using reference TRBV7-2 and TRBJ2-1 for the parts outside the CDR3, the full variable domain is GAGVSQSPSNKVTEKGKDVELRCDPISGHTALYWYRQSLGQGLEFLIYFQGNSAPDKSGLPSDRFSAERTGGSVSTLTIQRTQQEDSAVYLCASGPVPGPYSYNEQFFGPGTRLTVL.

In its sample, this clonotype was seen a few times. The V and J genes are TRBV29-1 and TRBJ2-3; possible D gene TRBD1, 6 bases. The CDR3 is 15 residues long. Per germline, CDR1 SQVTM and CDR2 ANQGSEA. V lost 1 base, J lost 4 bases, and 15 bases lay in between. The CDR3 DNA reads as TGCAGCGTTGAAGGGCTAGGGGGTCGCGCAGATACGCAGTATTTT. Translating it yields CSVEGLGGRADTQYF.

This clonotype was counted at least ten times. This rearrangement joins TRBV30 to TRBJ1-1; D is perhaps TRBD1 (5 bases). In germline, CDR1 is GTSNPN, CDR2 SVGIG (reference sequence). The CDR3 runs 12 residues. Trimming took off 5 bases at V and 1 base at J, with 8 bases between the two ends. CDR3 nucleotide sequence: TGTGCCTGGGGCAGGGAGAACACTGAAGCTTTCTTT. This translates into CAWGRENTEAFF. The full variable domain, its missing parts supplied by reference TRBV30 and TRBJ1-1, is SQTIHQWPATLVQPVGSPLSLECTVEGTSNPNLYWYRQAAGRGLQLLFYSVGIGQISSEVPQNLSASRPQDRQFILSSKKLLLSDSGFYLCAWGRENTEAFFGQGTRLTVV.

The chain employs TRBV29-1 and TRBJ2-3; 9 bases are shared with TRBD2. In germline, CDR1 is SQVTM, CDR2 ANQGSEA. V dropped 4 bases and J dropped 2; count of bases not matched to a gene: 7. The CDR3 runs 15 residues. In DNA, the CDR3 is TGCAGCGTTGGATTGACTAGCGGACACACAGATACGCAGTATTTT. It yields the protein CSVGLTSGHTDTQYF.

The chain employs TRBV19 and TRBJ2-7; 14 nucleotides agree with TRBD2. The V gene's germline CDR1 is LNHDA and CDR2 SQIVND (reference sequence). CDR3 length: 17 residues. V lost 3 bases and J lost 4; bases outside the gene matches: 8. CDR3 in amino acids: CASSMGRTSGRIYEQYF. The CDR3 nucleotides read TGTGCCAGTAGTATGGGGAGGACTAGCGGGAGGATTTACGAGCAGTACTTC.

Only one count was recorded for this clonotype. The V gene is TRBV6-5, the J gene TRBJ2-3, with D perhaps matching TRBD2 (6 bases). CDR3 length: 15 amino acids. The V gene's germline CDR1 is MNHEY and CDR2 SVGAGI. V was shortened by 5 bases and J by 0 bases, with 12 bases between the two germline ends. CDR3 coding DNA: TGTGCCAGCAGTCTCGGGACTGAGAGCACAGATACGCAGTATTTT. This gives the protein CASSLGTESTDTQYF.

This clonotype showed up just a few times. This chain connects TRBV27 to TRBJ1-4; a weak D match, TRBD1 (5 bases). The V end lost 7 bases, the J end lost 8 bases, and 14 bases lay between the germline ends. The CDR3 totals 13 residues. Germline-derived CDR1 and CDR2 are MNHEY and SMNVEV (reference sequence). The CDR3 here is CASTGGLGEKLFF. CDR3 DNA: TGTGCCAGCACGGGGGGACTCGGGGAAAAACTGTTTTTT.

This clonotype was seen a few times. The V and J genes are TRBV19 and TRBJ1-4; D may be TRBD1 (5 bases). Germline CDR1 LNHDA, CDR2 SQIVND (reference sequence). CDR3 length: 14 residues. V lost 11 bases and J lost 5, with 18 bases in between. This chain's CDR3 is CAVRGRGTNEKLFF. The CDR3 nucleotides read TGTGCCGTCAGAGGGCGGGGGACGAATGAAAAACTGTTTTTT.

The chain combines TRBV11-3 with TRBJ2-1; 8 bases match TRBD1. The length of the CDR3 is 16 residues. Unmatched junction bases numbered 6, after V lost 5 bases and J lost 0 bases. Germline-derived CDR1 and CDR2 are SGHNT and YENEEA. CDR3 sequence reads: CASSLTQGASYNEQFF. The DNA of the CDR3 is TGTGCCAGCAGCCTTACCCAGGGGGCCTCCTACAATGAGCAGTTCTTC.

As DNA, the CDR3 is TGTGCCAGCAGCCAAGGGTTAGGGGGGACATCAACTAACTATGGCTACACCTTC. Translation gives CASSQGLGGTSTNYGYTF. The chain links TRBV3-2 to TRBJ1-2; the D segment call TRBD1 is taken from the table without a DNA check. TRBV3-2 is termed a pseudogene. This CDR3 spans 18 amino acids.

The chain links TRBV23-1 to TRBJ2-7, with no clear D. TRBV23-1 falls under the ORF class, with uncertain function. The length of the CDR3 is 14 residues. The V end was cut by 2 bases, the J end by 2 bases, with 10 bases between. The CDR3 spells CASSQMTAPYEQYV. The CDR3 DNA is TGCGCCAGCAGTCAAATGACCGCCCCCTACGAGCAGTACGTC.

This clonotype has more than one count but fewer than ten. The chain joins TRBV9 to TRBJ1-1, with D tentatively TRBD1 (6 bases). The V and J ends lost 3 bases and 8 bases respectively, with 20 bases between them. The CDR3 length is 15 residues. Germline V lookup: CDR1 SGDLS, CDR2 YYNGEE. The CDR3 DNA reads as TGTGCCAGCAGCGCCCAGAGGGGGGGCTCGCGAGAAGCTTTCTTT. Its protein is CASSAQRGGSREAFF.

This rearrangement joins TRBV3-1 to TRBJ2-3, with D possibly TRBD1 on 6 matching bases. The germline V gene has CDR1 LGHDT and CDR2 YNNKEL (reference sequence). Trimming stripped 0 bases from V and 13 bases from J, with 14 bases between. The CDR3 extends over 13 amino acids. Here the CDR3 reads CASSQEFRGTKYF. The CDR3 coding sequence is TGTGCCAGCAGCCAAGAATTCAGGGGCACCAAGTATTTT.

The chain recombines TRBV12-3 or TRBV12-4 with TRBJ1-3; 7 bases agree with TRBD1. After removal of 3 bases from V and 0 bases from J, the junction contained 5 bases not matched to a gene. The CDR3 consists of 16 residues. This chain's CDR3 is CASSLRDSHSGNTIYF. The DNA for the CDR3 is TGTGCCAGCAGTTTGCGGGACAGCCACTCTGGAAACACCATATATTTT.

The J gene is TRBJ2-5, the V gene TRBV25-1; TRBD2 aligns across 8 bases. CDR3 length: 12 residues. Germline V gene lookup returns CDR1 MGHDK and CDR2 SYGVNS. V dropped 6 bases and J dropped 3; count of bases not matched to a gene: 0. The CDR3 coding sequence is TGTGCCAGCAGAGCGGGAGAAGAGACCCAGTACTTC. Protein sequence: CASRAGEETQYF.

This clonotype was counted only a few times. This sequence joins TRBV20-1 and TRBJ2-1, with 7 bases lining up with TRBD1. J gave up 4 bases and V 2 bases, and 5 bases lay outside the gene matches. The germline CDR1 and CDR2 sequences are DFQATT and SNEGSKA (reference sequence). This CDR3 is 14 amino acids long. The CDR3 loop reads CSARKGQKYNEQFF. The CDR3 DNA reads TGCAGTGCTAGAAAGGGACAGAAGTACAATGAGCAGTTCTTC.

At least ten counts were recorded for this clonotype. This chain links TRBV7-8 with TRBJ2-7; D may be TRBD1 (6 bases). V was pared by 7 bases and J by 3 bases, with 19 bases between. CDR1 and CDR2 from the germline V gene are SGHVS and FQNEAQ. The CDR3 loop spans 15 amino acids. The CDR3, as DNA: TGTGCCAGCATCCAACGGCGGACAGCTTTCTACGAGCAGTACTTC. Residues: CASIQRRTAFYEQYF.

This rearrangement joins TRBV27 to TRBJ1-2; tentatively, D is TRBD1 (5 bases). The CDR3 contains 15 residues. CDR1 and CDR2 (germline): MNHEY, SMNVEV (reference sequence). Trimming left V 3 bases short and J 5 bases short, with 16 bases between. The CDR3: CASSFADRKGYGYTF. The CDR3 bases are TGTGCCAGCAGTTTCGCCGACAGAAAAGGGTATGGCTACACCTTC.

The sample holds a few counts of this clonotype. J is TRBJ1-1 and V is TRBV5-6, with a possible D match to TRBD1 (6 bases). The CDR3 sequence is 14 residues long. V gave up 2 bases and J gave up 4 bases, with 12 bases separating them. Germline CDR1 reads SGHDT; CDR2 reads YYEEEE. In nucleotides, the CDR3 is TGTGCCAGCAGCTTTACAGGGTTTGGCACTGAAGCTTTCTTT. Protein product: CASSFTGFGTEAFF.

This chain uses TRBV7-9 with TRBJ1-2, with D uncertain. Germline V gene lookup returns CDR1 SEHNR and CDR2 FQNEAQ (reference sequence). This CDR3 has 12 amino acids. Between the trimmed V and J ends, which lost 3 bases and 8 bases, there was a span of 10 bases. CDR3 DNA: TGTGCCAGCAGCTTCAAAGATGGAGGCTACACCTTC. Encoded protein: CASSFKDGGYTF.